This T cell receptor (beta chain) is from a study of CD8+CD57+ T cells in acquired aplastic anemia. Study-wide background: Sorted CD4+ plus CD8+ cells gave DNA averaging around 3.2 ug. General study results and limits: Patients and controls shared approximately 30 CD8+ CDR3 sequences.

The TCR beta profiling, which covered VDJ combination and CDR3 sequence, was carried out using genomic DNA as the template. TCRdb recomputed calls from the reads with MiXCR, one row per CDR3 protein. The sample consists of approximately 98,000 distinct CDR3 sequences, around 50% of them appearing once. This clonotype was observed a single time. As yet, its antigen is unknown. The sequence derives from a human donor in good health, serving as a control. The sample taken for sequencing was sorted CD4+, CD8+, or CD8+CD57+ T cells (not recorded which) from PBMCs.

The CDR3 reads CASSPLLTGNYGYTF. The CDR3 coding sequence is TGTGCCAGCAGCCCCCTCCTCACAGGGAACTATGGCTACACCTTC. The genes are TRBV2 and TRBJ1-2; tentatively, D is TRBD1 (6 bases). CDR1 SNHLY and CDR2 FYNNEI come from the germline V gene. V lost 6 bases and J lost 2, with 16 bases in between. CDR3 length: 15 residues.